The 22 T cell receptor beta chains presented below share a single source sample, sequenced in a study of graft-versus-host responses after intestinal transplantation. Method: immunoSEQ multiplex PCR; TCRdb's copy keeps in-frame clones and lacks some. The sample shows approximately 88,000 clones, less than 95% of them seen only once. The antigens these receptors bind are not known. The sequencing used unstimulated CD4+ T cells sorted from spleen or lymph node cells, collected before transplant. Every receptor here comes from a human donor who was the organ donor for an intestinal transplant.

V gene TRBV28 combines with J gene TRBJ1-2, with a tentative D call TRBD1 (6 bases). Trimming cost V 11 bases and J 2 bases, with 9 bases left between them. The germline V gene has CDR1 MDHEN and CDR2 SYDVKM. The CDR3 length is 11 residues. CDR3 DNA: TGTGCCTCCACAGGGAACTATGGCTACACCTTC. As protein: CASTGNYGYTF.

The chain carries TRBV28 and TRBJ2-1; no reliable D call. Trimming removed 8 bases at V and 1 base at J, with 9 bases between. The CDR3 totals 13 residues. Germline CDR1 and CDR2: MDHEN and SYDVKM. The CDR3 region has the DNA TGTGCCAGCGGTCAGGAGTCCTACAATGAGCAGTTCTTC. Its protein product is CASGQESYNEQFF.

V gene TRBV18 combines with J gene TRBJ1-1; 10 positions agree with TRBD1. CDR1 and CDR2 (germline): KGHSH, LQKENI. J lost 5 bases, V lost 4 bases, and 1 base had no gene match. The CDR3 covers 13 residues. CDR3 protein: CASSRTGGTEAFF. The CDR3 coding sequence is TGTGCCAGCTCACGGACAGGGGGGACTGAAGCTTTCTTT.

This chain joins TRBV7-6 and TRBJ2-5, with 7 nucleotides matching TRBD1. CDR1 is SGHVS and CDR2 is FNYEAQ in the germline V gene. CDR3 size: 16 residues. The junction had 10 bases not matched to a gene; V was cut back by 4 bases and J by 2 bases. CDR3 protein: CASSYRQGPRQETQYF. CDR3 DNA sequence: TGTGCCAGCAGCTACCGACAGGGTCCCCGGCAAGAGACCCAGTACTTC.

The chain joins TRBV28 to TRBJ1-2, with unresolved D. Trimming cost V 8 bases and J 0 bases, with 7 bases left between them. This CDR3 spans 12 amino acids. Looked up from germline, CDR1 is MDHEN and CDR2 is SYDVKM. DNA for the CDR3: TGTGCCAGCGACCGGTCTAACTATGGCTACACCTTC. Protein: CASDRSNYGYTF.

This chain uses TRBV4-3 with TRBJ1-3; D perhaps matches TRBD1 (5 bases). CDR1 and CDR2 (germline): LGHNA, YSLEER. The CDR3 is made up of 13 amino acids. Trimming left V 8 bases short and J 6 bases short, with 14 bases between. The DNA of the CDR3 is TGCGCCAGCCGGGGGGGGGTTTTAAACACCATATATTTT. Its translation is CASRGGVLNTIYF.

The J gene is TRBJ1-2, the V gene TRBV5-1; 7 nucleotides match TRBD1. The CDR3 is made up of 15 amino acids. Germline values: CDR1 SGHRS, CDR2 YFSETQ. J gave up 3 bases and V 2 bases, and 7 bases lay outside the gene matches. CDR3 coding DNA: TGCGCCAGCAGCTTACAGGGGCAAGCAGACTATGGCTACACCTTC. Translated, it gives CASSLQGQADYGYTF.

The V gene is TRBV7-2, the J gene TRBJ1-1; the D is unclear. Deletions cut 5 bases from V and 1 base from J, with 11 bases between. Germline loops: CDR1 SGHTA, CDR2 FQGNSA. The CDR3 spans 14 residues. CDR3 residues: CASSPYRENTEAFF. The DNA for the CDR3 is TGTGCCAGCAGCCCGTATAGGGAGAACACTGAAGCTTTCTTT.

This chain connects TRBV6-6 to TRBJ2-5, with 8 bases that match TRBD2. With 5 bases clipped from V and 1 base from J, the junction kept 3 bases outside the gene matches. Germline V gives CDR1 MNHNY, CDR2 SVGAGI (reference sequence). This CDR3 contains 14 residues. The CDR3 nucleotides are TGTGCCAGCAGTCAGACTAGCGTCCAAGAGACCCAGTACTTC. It encodes CASSQTSVQETQYF.

This chain links TRBV19 with TRBJ1-4; possibly TRBD1 for D (6 bases). Germline CDR1 reads LNHDA; CDR2 reads SQIVND (reference sequence). Trimming removed 5 bases from V and 7 bases from J, with 14 bases in between. The CDR3 covers 14 residues. The CDR3 sequence is CASSDRGGGEKLFF. CDR3 in DNA: TGTGCCAGTAGTGATCGAGGGGGAGGTGAAAAACTGTTTTTT.

The CDR3 bases are TGTGCCAGTAGTATAGATCGCGGGCAGAAAATGAACACTGAAGCTTTCTTT. Its translation: CASSIDRGQKMNTEAFF. The genes are TRBV19 and TRBJ1-1; D unresolved. The CDR3 consists of 17 residues. The germline V and J ends were trimmed by 0 bases and 0 bases, with 14 bases remaining between them. CDR1 and CDR2 (germline): LNHDA, SQIVND (reference sequence).

The rearrangement joins TRBV5-5 to TRBJ1-2; TRBD1 aligns across 7 bases. This CDR3 has 15 residues. CDR1 is SGHKS, CDR2 YYEKEE, per germline (reference sequence). V gave up 0 bases and J gave up 4 bases; unmatched junction bases: 6. CDR3 in amino acids: CASSLEPDRVYGYTF. Written as DNA, the CDR3 is TGTGCCAGCAGCTTGGAGCCAGACAGGGTCTATGGCTACACCTTC.

This clone was counted a single time. V is TRBV12-5 and J is TRBJ1-6; tentative D call: TRBD1 (6 bases). Per germline, CDR1 LGHNT and CDR2 FRNRAP. V shed 1 base and J shed 7 bases, with 11 bases lying between them. This CDR3 region has 15 residues. The CDR3 region is CASGLETGWNSPLHF. Written as DNA, the CDR3 is TGTGCTAGTGGTTTGGAGACAGGTTGGAATTCACCCCTCCACTTT.

The rearrangement links TRBV10-3 to TRBJ1-1; tentative D call: TRBD1 (6 bases). The germline V gene encodes CDR1 ENHRY and CDR2 SYGVKD. The CDR3 runs to 13 residues. The V end lost 10 bases, the J end lost 4 bases, and 16 bases lay between the germline ends. In DNA, the CDR3 is TGTGCCACCTGCCAGGGGTGGGCCACTGAAGCTTTCTTT. It translates to CATCQGWATEAFF.

The chain recombines TRBV19 with TRBJ1-4; D gene ambiguous. The CDR3 spans 11 residues. The germline V and J ends were trimmed by 7 bases and 4 bases, with 4 bases remaining between them. The germline gives CDR1 LNHDA, CDR2 SQIVND (reference sequence). The CDR3 nucleotides are TGTGCCAGTACTCATAATGAAAAACTGTTTTTT. Its translation: CASTHNEKLFF.

The CDR3 protein is CASSRILTGGAWDQPQHF. Here the CDR3 DNA reads TGTGCCAGCAGCCGAATCTTAACAGGGGGCGCCTGGGATCAGCCCCAGCATTTT. This chain uses TRBV7-9 with TRBJ1-5; 9 positions match TRBD1. This CDR3 has 18 amino acids. V dropped 5 bases and J dropped 5; count of bases not matched to a gene: 16. Germline CDR1 SEHNR, CDR2 FQNEAQ (reference sequence).

The chain joins TRBV5-6 to TRBJ1-4, with a possible D match to TRBD1 (5 bases). V was shortened by 3 bases and J by 4 bases, with 13 bases between the two germline ends. Germline V CDR1 and CDR2: SGHDT, YYEEEE. This CDR3 has 15 amino acids. The CDR3 protein is CASSSWGDSNEKLFF. Here the CDR3 DNA reads TGTGCCAGCAGCTCGTGGGGGGATAGTAATGAAAAACTGTTTTTT. Looking up the rest from reference TRBV5-6 and TRBJ1-4 gives the full variable domain: DAGVTQSPTHLIKTRGQQVTLRCSPKSGHDTVSWYQQALGQGPQFIFQYYEEEERQRGNFPDRFSGHQFPNYSSELNVNALLLGDSALYLCASSSWGDSNEKLFFGSGTQLSVL.

The chain joins TRBV27 to TRBJ2-3; no clear D gene. V was shortened by 5 bases and J by 0 bases, with 15 bases between the two germline ends. This CDR3 is built from 16 residues. The germline gives CDR1 MNHEY, CDR2 SMNVEV (reference sequence). The CDR3 DNA reads TGTGCCAGCAGTACTTATGGGTCGTCTAGCACAGATACGCAGTATTTT. Translated, it gives CASSTYGSSSTDTQYF.

The J gene is TRBJ1-1, the V gene TRBV18; 8 bases map to TRBD1. Germline-derived CDR1 and CDR2 are KGHSH and LQKENI. The CDR3 has 14 residues. J lost 2 bases, V lost 5 bases, and 4 bases had no gene match. Here the CDR3 reads CASSRTGFNTEAFF. CDR3 bases: TGTGCCAGCTCAAGGACAGGGTTTAACACTGAAGCTTTCTTT.

The chain couples TRBV19 to TRBJ1-3; D is unclear. This CDR3 has 14 amino acids. The V gene's germline CDR1 is LNHDA and CDR2 SQIVND (reference sequence). Trimming shortened V by 6 bases and J by 0 bases, and 9 bases separated the two germline ends. The CDR3 bases are TGTGCCAGTAGGAACAGAGTCTCTGGAAACACCATATATTTT. Protein: CASRNRVSGNTIYF.

V usage is TRBV6-5 and J usage is TRBJ1-5; 8 bases are a match to TRBD1. The CDR3 runs to 14 residues. CDR1 is MNHEY, CDR2 SVGAGI, per germline. Trimming removed 5 bases from V and 6 bases from J; junction bases left unmatched: 6. CDR3: CASSVSGGGQPQHF. For the CDR3, the DNA is TGTGCCAGCAGTGTTTCAGGGGGCGGTCAGCCCCAGCATTTT.

The chain recombines TRBV5-1 with TRBJ2-7; the match to TRBD2 covers 15 bases. There are 19 residues in the CDR3. Unmatched junction bases numbered 14, after V lost 1 base and J lost 6 bases. The germline CDR1 and CDR2 sequences are SGHRS and YFSETQ. This CDR3 is CASSLTPRTSGGESREQYF. CDR3 in DNA: TGCGCCAGCAGCTTGACTCCGAGGACTAGCGGGGGGGAGTCACGCGAGCAGTACTTC.